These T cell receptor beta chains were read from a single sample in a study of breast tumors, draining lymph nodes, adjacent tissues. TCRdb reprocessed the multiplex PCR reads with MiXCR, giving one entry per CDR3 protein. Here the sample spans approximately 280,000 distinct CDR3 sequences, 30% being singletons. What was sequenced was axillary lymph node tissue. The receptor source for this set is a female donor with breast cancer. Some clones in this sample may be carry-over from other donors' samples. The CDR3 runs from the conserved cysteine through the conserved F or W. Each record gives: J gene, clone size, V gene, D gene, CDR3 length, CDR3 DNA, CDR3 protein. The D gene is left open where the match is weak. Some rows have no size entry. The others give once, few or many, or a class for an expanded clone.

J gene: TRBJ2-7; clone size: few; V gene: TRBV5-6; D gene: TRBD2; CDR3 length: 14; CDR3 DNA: TGTGCCAGCTGGTATAGCGGGACTCGGTACGAGCAGTACTTC; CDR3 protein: CASWYSGTRYEQYF
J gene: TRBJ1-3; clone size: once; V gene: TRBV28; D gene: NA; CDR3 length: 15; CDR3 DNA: TGTGCCAGCGGCGTGGGGGCGATCTCTGGAAACACCATATATTTT; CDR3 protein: CASGVGAISGNTIYF
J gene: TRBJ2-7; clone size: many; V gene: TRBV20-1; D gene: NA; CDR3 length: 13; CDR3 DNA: TGCAGTGCTGAGGAGGGTATAGGGTACGAGCAGTACTTC; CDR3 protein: CSAEEGIGYEQYF
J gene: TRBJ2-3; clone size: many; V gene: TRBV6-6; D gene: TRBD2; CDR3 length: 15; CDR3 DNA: TGTGCCAGCAGACCTAGCGGGAGGGACACAGATACGCAGTATTTT; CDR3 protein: CASRPSGRDTDTQYF
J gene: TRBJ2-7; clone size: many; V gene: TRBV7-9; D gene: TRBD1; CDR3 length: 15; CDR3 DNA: TGTGCCAGCAGCAAGGGACAGTCCATCACCTACGAGCAGTACTTC; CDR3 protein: CASSKGQSITYEQYF
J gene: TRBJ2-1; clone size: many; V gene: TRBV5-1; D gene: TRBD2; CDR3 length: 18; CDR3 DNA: TGCGCCACCGGACCGGGACTAGCGGGAAGGGCTTCCTACAATGAGCAGTTCTTC; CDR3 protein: CATGPGLAGRASYNEQFF
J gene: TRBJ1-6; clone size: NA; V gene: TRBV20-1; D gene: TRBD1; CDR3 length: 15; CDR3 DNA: TGCGGCGCTAGAGTCGGCAGGGGGCGGGATTCACCCCTCCACTTT; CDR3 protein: CGARVGRGRDSPLHF
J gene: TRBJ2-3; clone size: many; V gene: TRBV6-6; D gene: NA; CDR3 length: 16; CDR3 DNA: TGTGCCAGCAGTCCCCGCCGGGACGTTAGCACAGATACGCAGTATTTT; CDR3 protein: CASSPRRDVSTDTQYF
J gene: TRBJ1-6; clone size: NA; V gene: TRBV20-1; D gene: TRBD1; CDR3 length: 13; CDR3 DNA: TGCAGTGGTCTGGACAGGTCGGATTCACCCCTCCACTTT; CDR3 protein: CSGLDRSDSPLHF
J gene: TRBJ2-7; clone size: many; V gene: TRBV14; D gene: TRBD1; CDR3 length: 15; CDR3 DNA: TGTGCCAGCAGCCAAGCGGGACAGGTTTCTTACGAGCAGTACTTC; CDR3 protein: CASSQAGQVSYEQYF
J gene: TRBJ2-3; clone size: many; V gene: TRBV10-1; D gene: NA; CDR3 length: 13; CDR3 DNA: TGCGCCAGCAGTGAAGGGGGCACAGATACGCAGTATTTT; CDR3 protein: CASSEGGTDTQYF
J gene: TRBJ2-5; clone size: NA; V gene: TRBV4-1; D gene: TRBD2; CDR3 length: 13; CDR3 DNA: TGCGCCAGCAACCGGGGGGGGGTAGAGACCCAGTACTTC; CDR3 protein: CASNRGGVETQYF
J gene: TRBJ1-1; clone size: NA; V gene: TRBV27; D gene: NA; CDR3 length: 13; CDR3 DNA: TGTGCCAGCAGTGGCACCTACCACACTGAAGCTTTCTTT; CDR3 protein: CASSGTYHTEAFF
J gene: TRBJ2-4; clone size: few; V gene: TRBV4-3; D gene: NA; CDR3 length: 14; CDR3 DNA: TGCGCCAGCAGCCAAGAACGGGGGCAGGGCATTCAGTACTTC; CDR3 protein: CASSQERGQGIQYF
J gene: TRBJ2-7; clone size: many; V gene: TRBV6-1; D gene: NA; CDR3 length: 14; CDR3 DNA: TGTGCCAGCAGTGTAGCGGCCAGGCCCTTGGAGCAGTACTTC; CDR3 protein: CASSVAARPLEQYF
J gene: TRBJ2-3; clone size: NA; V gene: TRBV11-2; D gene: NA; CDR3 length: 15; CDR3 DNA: TGTGCCAGCAGCTGGGGTCAAGTTCTGCAAGATACGCGGTATTTT; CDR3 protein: CASSWGQVLQDTRYF
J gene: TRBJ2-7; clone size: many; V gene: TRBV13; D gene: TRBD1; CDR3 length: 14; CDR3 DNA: TGTGCCAGCAGCTCCGGGGACAGTTCCTACGAGCAGTACTTC; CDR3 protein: CASSSGDSSYEQYF
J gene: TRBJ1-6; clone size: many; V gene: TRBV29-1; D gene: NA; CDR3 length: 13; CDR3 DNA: TGCAGCGTTGCGGACTCACGGGGTTCACCCCTCCACTTT; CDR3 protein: CSVADSRGSPLHF
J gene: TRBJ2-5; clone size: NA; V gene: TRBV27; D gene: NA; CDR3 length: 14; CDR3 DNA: TGTGCCAGCAGTTTCGTCGGCGCGTCGGAGACCCAGTACTTC; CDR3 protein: CASSFVGASETQYF
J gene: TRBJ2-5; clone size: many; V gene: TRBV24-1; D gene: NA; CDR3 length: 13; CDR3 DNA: TGTGCCACCAGTGATGGGGCAAAAGAGACCCAGTACTTC; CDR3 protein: CATSDGAKETQYF
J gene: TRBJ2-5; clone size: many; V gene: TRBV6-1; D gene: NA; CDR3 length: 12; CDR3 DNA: TGTGCCAGCAGTGCTCGGGGAGAGACCCAGTACTTC; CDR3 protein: CASSARGETQYF
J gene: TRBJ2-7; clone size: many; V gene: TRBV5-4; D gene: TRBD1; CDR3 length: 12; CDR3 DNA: TGTGCCAGCAGCTTGGGCCAGGGGGTACAGTACTTC; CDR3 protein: CASSLGQGVQYF
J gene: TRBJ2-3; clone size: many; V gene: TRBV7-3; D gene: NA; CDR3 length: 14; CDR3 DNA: TGTGCCAGCAGCTTTGCGGCCCTAGGAGATACGCAGTATTTT; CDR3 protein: CASSFAALGDTQYF
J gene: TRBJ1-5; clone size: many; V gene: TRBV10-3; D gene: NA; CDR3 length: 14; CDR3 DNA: TGTGCCATCAGCGTTAACGGAGGCAATCAGCCCCAGCATTTT; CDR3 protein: CAISVNGGNQPQHF
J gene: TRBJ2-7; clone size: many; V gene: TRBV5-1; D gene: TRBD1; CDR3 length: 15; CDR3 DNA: TGCGCCAGCAGCCCCGACTGGGACAGTTCCTACGAGCAGTACTTC; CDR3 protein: CASSPDWDSSYEQYF
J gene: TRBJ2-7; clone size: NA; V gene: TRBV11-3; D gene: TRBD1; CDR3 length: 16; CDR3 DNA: TGTGCCAGCAGCCTCGGAGGGACAGGGCCCTTTTACGAGCAGTACTTC; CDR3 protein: CASSLGGTGPFYEQYF
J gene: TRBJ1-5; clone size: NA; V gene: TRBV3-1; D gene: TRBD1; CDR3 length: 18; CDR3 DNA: TGTGCCAGCAGCTCGGGACAGGGGAATCTCTATAGCAATCAGCCCCAGCATTTT; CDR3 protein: CASSSGQGNLYSNQPQHF
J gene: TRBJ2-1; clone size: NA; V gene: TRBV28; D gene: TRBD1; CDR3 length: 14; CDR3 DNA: TGTGCCAGCAGCATGGGACAGTCCTACAATGAGCAGTTCTTC; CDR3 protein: CASSMGQSYNEQFF
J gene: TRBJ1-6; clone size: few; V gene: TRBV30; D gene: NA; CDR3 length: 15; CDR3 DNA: TGTGCCTGTTCTGGTCGGTTCACCTATAATTCACCCCTCCACTTT; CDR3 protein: CACSGRFTYNSPLHF
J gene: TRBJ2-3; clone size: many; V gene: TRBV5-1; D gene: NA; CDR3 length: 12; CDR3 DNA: TGCGCCAGCAGGGGCGGCACAGATACGCAGTATTTT; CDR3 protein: CASRGGTDTQYF
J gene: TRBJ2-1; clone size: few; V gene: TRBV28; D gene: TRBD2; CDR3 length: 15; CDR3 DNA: TGTGCCAGCAGTGGAACTAGCGGATTTTACAATGAGCAGTTCTTC; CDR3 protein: CASSGTSGFYNEQFF
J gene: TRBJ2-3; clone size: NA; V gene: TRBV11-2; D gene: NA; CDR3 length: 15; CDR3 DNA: TGTGCCAGCAGCTTAGGACTCGCCCGAGGGGGTGAGCAGTATTTT; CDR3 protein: CASSLGLARGGEQYF
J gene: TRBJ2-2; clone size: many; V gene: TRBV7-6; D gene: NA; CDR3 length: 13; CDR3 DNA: TGTGCCAGCAGCCGCTCGAACACCGGGGAGCTGTTTTTT; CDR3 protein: CASSRSNTGELFF
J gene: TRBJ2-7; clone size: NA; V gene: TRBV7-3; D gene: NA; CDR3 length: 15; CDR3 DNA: TGTGCCAGCAGCTCAGCAACCGGGACGGGGCGTGAGCAGTACTTC; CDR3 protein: CASSSATGTGREQYF
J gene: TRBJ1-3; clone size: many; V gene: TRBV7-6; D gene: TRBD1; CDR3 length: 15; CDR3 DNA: TGTGCCAGCAGTCGACAGGGGGCGCTTGGAAACACCATATATTTT; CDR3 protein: CASSRQGALGNTIYF
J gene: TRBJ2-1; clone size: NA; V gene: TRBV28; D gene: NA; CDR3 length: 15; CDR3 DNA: TGTGCCAGCAGTTTACTGGCTAGTGGGTACAATGAGCAGTTCTTC; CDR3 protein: CASSLLASGYNEQFF
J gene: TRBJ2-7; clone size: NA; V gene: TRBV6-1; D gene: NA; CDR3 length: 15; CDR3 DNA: TGTGCCACGAAAGGCCGGGACGCGGCCTTCAACGAGCAGTACTTC; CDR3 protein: CATKGRDAAFNEQYF
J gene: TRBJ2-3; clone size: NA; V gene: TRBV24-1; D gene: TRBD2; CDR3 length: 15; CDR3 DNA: TGTGCCACGAAACCCTCGCGGGAGGGTGCAGATACGCAGTATTTT; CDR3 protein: CATKPSREGADTQYF
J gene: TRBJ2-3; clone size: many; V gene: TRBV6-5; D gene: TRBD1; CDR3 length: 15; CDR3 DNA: TGTGCCAGCAGTAGACAGGGGCCCTACACAGATACGCAGTATTTT; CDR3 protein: CASSRQGPYTDTQYF
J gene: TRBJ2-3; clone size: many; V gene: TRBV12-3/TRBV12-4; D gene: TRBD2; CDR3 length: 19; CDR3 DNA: TGTGCCAGCAGTTCCGAACGACCGGGACTAGCGGGAGTAACAGATACGCAGTATTTT; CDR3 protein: CASSSERPGLAGVTDTQYF
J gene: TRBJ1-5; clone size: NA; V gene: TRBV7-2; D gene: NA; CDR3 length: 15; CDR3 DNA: TGTGCCAGCAGCTTAGTGGCAGGGGTCAATCAGCCCCAGCATTTT; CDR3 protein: CASSLVAGVNQPQHF
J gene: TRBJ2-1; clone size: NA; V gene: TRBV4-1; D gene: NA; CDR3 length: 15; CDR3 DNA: TGCGCCAGCAGCCCCGTAAGGGACTCCAACAATGAGCAGTTCTTC; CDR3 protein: CASSPVRDSNNEQFF
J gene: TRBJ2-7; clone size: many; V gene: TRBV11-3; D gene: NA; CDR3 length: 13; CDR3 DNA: TGTGCCAGCAGCTTAGTTTACCGGGTGGACGTGAACTTC; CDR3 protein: CASSLVYRVDVNF
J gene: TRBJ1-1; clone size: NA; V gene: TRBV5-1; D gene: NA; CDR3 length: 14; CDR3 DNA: TGCGCCAGCAGCTTGGTCGGTGAGGACACTGAAGCTTTCTTT; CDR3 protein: CASSLVGEDTEAFF